This T cell receptor (beta chain) was sequenced in a study of PD-1 blockade in classical Hodgkin lymphoma (TCRdb year 2020). A note on the overall study: Nivolumab dosing was 3 mg/kg intravenously every 2 weeks, continuing until either disease progression or unacceptable toxicity. The study used CyTOF and TCR beta sequencing to define a peripheral blood immune signature of response to PD-1 blockade in classical Hodgkin lymphoma.

This clone appeared a few times. Its antigen is unknown. No much larger clone exists at a distance of one base, and base qualities are not known. Interpreted using the paper, the time point label stands for: cycle 1 day 1 (C1D1), immediately before nivolumab initiation. Relapse after autologous stem cell transplantation had occurred in all trial patients, and cohorts A, B and C were distinguished by prior brentuximab vedotin exposure. The trial cohort included fewer than 65 patients with relapsed/refractory classical Hodgkin lymphoma, and each patient had a best overall response of complete response, partial response or progressive disease. In the multi-cohort phase II CheckMate 205 trial, trial patients received single-agent nivolumab. An independent review committee assessed best overall response by applying the 2007 International Working Group response criteria. Trial PBMCs were collected immediately before nivolumab initiation (C1D1) and during therapy at cycle 2 day 1 and cycle 4 day 1. Peripheral blood was collected in 8 mL Vacutainer Cell Preparation Tubes, from which PBMCs were isolated by centrifugation and then cryopreserved.

Genomic DNA was extracted with the Qiagen DNeasy kit from unsorted PBMCs and from negatively selected CD4+ and CD8+ fractions. Using primers that anneal to V and J segments, immunoSEQ multiplex PCR amplified the TCR beta CDR3 regions. Amplification bias was minimized using a synthetic immune receptor repertoire, and residual bias was removed computationally after sequencing. Per the original workflow: Repertoire diversity was quantified as the Shannon entropy index using custom Python scripts. Unsorted, CD4+ and CD8+ repertoires were analyzed separately, except for combined analyses in which CD4+ and CD8+ sequences were merged in silico. Clonal expansion was defined as a frequency increase of at least 2-fold after treatment compared with C1D1, and clones undetected at baseline were assigned a pseudocount of 0.5. Singleton clones were defined as clones with 0 or 1 copy at C1D1, and non-singleton clones were defined as clones with 2 or more copies. Clones expanded in unsorted samples were annotated as CD4+, CD8+ or unknown by matching protein sequences in sorted samples from the same patient. Wilcoxon tests were applied to paired samples to test diversity changes from C1D1 to C4D1. The table comes from immuneACCESS by way of TCRdb, which keeps in-frame sequences with V and J called. Part of the clones is missing from these tables; in studies checked, under half for an unresolved V gene and the rest for unknown reasons. D and trimming were read from the DNA, whereas the V and J calls and clone size are those reported in that table. For this sample there are approximately 25,000 clones; 69% appear just once. More than 3% of the sample is held by the ten biggest clonotypes.

V is shortened by 5 bases, J by 2 bases, and the region joining them spans 13 bases. CDR1 and CDR2 were assigned from the germline V gene (reference sequence) as LNHNV and YYDKDF. The CDR3 runs 15 amino acids, cysteine and phenylalanine included. Only the CDR3 portion is preserved as DNA: 45 bases, with reading frame beginning at the first base. Beyond this particular receptor, the publication reports: Lower diversity was observed in patients in whom nivolumab was started less than 1 year after ASCT, and these patients were excluded from later analyses so that confounding by immune reconstitution would be avoided. Among trial patients, those achieving complete response had baseline diversity similar to that of newly diagnosed patients, while diversity was significantly lower in partial responders and progressors. A significant rise by C4D1 was seen in CD4+ but not CD8+ TCR diversity (p=0.0027 vs p=0.16), with the rise being most apparent in complete responders (p=0.02). Baseline TCR diversity was reported to be lower in newly diagnosed patients than in healthy donors, and even lower in relapsed/refractory patients. The study covered only a single clinical trial cohort, and the causes of the repertoire differences, possibly disease activity or prior therapy, were still not defined.

The starting material was peripheral blood mononuclear cells (PBMCs), obtained at baseline. The receptor comes from a human donor with classical Hodgkin lymphoma. Recombination joined TRBV15 with TRBJ2-1; the D gene could be TRBD1 or TRBD2, each one agreeing over 5 bases. The DNA reads as follows: TGTGCCACCAGCTCCTTGGGGACCCCCTACAATGAGCAGTTCTTC. The encoded protein is CATSSLGTPYNEQFF.